Shown below are 16 T cell receptor beta chains from a single sample sequenced in a study of cytomegalovirus exposure and HLA in healthy donors. 60 Vbeta and 13 Jbeta primers were used in PCR. Some clones are missing from TCRdb's copy, which holds only in-frame ones; the method was immunoSEQ multiplex PCR. Altogether approximately 150,000 clones are present, roughly 80% being singletons, with the ten largest covering almost 7%. The sequenced sample consisted of PBMCs. The receptor set was obtained from a man aged 25 to 40 in good health and CMV-seropositive.

A few counts support this clone. The chain uses TRBV10-3 and TRBJ2-3; 8 bases map to TRBD2. The CDR3 has 12 amino acids. Germline values: CDR1 ENHRY, CDR2 SYGVKD. CDR3 region: CSSGTSTDTQYF. As DNA, the CDR3 is TGTAGTAGCGGGACAAGCACAGATACGCAGTATTTT.

The chain is built from TRBV19 and TRBJ2-1; D perhaps matches TRBD2 (6 bases). The CDR3 is 15 residues long. The germline CDR1 and CDR2 sequences are LNHDA and SQIVND (reference sequence). Trimming shortened V by 5 bases and J by 2 bases, and 13 bases separated the two germline ends. CDR3 region: CASSPSGPTYNEQFF. CDR3 coding DNA: TGTGCCAGTAGTCCGAGCGGGCCGACCTACAATGAGCAGTTCTTC.

The chain carries TRBV4-1 and TRBJ1-4; 7 bases map to TRBD1. Per the germline V gene, CDR1 is MGHRA and CDR2 is YSYEKL. J lost 5 bases, V lost 0 bases, and 9 bases had no gene match. The CDR3 covers 17 residues. CDR3 coding DNA: TGCGCCAGCAGCCAAGATTACCGGACAGGCGAGAATGAAAAACTGTTTTTT. Translating gives CASSQDYRTGENEKLFF.

V usage is TRBV30 and J usage is TRBJ2-7; tentative D call: TRBD2 (6 bases). V was trimmed by 3 bases and J by 4 bases, leaving 19 bases between them. There are 15 residues in the CDR3. Germline values: CDR1 GTSNPN, CDR2 SVGIG (reference sequence). CDR3 DNA sequence: TGTGCCTGGAGCGCAATTAGGAGGGCCAATTACGAGCAGTACTTC. It codes for CAWSAIRRANYEQYF. Full variable domain (missing parts from reference TRBV30 and TRBJ2-7): SQTIHQWPATLVQPVGSPLSLECTVEGTSNPNLYWYRQAAGRGLQLLFYSVGIGQISSEVPQNLSASRPQDRQFILSSKKLLLSDSGFYLCAWSAIRRANYEQYFGPGTRLTVT.

The chain links TRBV9 to TRBJ2-5; 8 nucleotides line up with TRBD2. Germline V gene data show CDR1 as SGDLS and CDR2 as YYNGEE. V shed 4 bases, J shed 4 bases, and the junction held 15 bases outside the gene matches. The CDR3 runs to 17 residues. CDR3 sequence (DNA): TGTGCCAGCAGCTCCCTTACCGCGGGAGGACACCCAGAGACCCAGTACTTC. Translated: CASSSLTAGGHPETQYF.

This clone turned up a few times. The chain has TRBV28 and TRBJ1-2; 7 bases map to TRBD1. Germline CDR1 is MDHEN and CDR2 is SYDVKM. Trimming cost V 9 bases and J 4 bases; bases outside gene matches: 14. CDR3 length: 15 residues. In DNA, the CDR3 is TGTGCCAGTGGGGGGTTAGACAGGGCGGCCTATGGCTACACCTTC. Its translation is CASGGLDRAAYGYTF.

The rearrangement uses TRBV7-9 and TRBJ1-4; TRBD1 might be the D (6 bases). The ends were cut back, 4 bases at V and 4 bases at J, with 13 bases in the middle. Germline V gene data show CDR1 as SEHNR and CDR2 as FQNEAQ (reference sequence). The CDR3 covers 15 residues. CDR3 amino acids: CASSSGDGNNEKLFF. CDR3 in DNA: TGTGCCAGCAGCTCAGGGGACGGGAATAATGAAAAACTGTTTTTT. The entire variable domain, with the rest obtained from reference TRBV7-9 and TRBJ1-4, is as follows: DTGVSQNPRHKITKRGQNVTFRCDPISEHNRLYWYRQTLGQGPEFLTYFQNEAQLEKSRLLSDRFSAERPKGSFSTLEIQRTEQGDSAMYLCASSSGDGNNEKLFFGSGTQLSVL.

The chain uses TRBV11-2 and TRBJ2-1; perhaps TRBD2 as D (6 bases). The CDR3 extends over 15 amino acids. CDR1 SGHAT and CDR2 FQNNGV come from the germline V gene. V was clipped by 5 bases and J by 5 bases, with 16 bases between them. The CDR3: CASSTPTGLHNEQFF. In DNA form, the CDR3 reads TGTGCCAGCAGCACACCGACGGGACTCCACAATGAGCAGTTCTTC.

V gene TRBV2 combines with J gene TRBJ1-5, with 10 bases fitting TRBD1. CDR1 is SNHLY and CDR2 is FYNNEI in the germline V gene. This CDR3 is 18 amino acids long. V lost 6 bases, J lost 2 bases, and 13 bases stayed unmatched. DNA of the CDR3: TGTGCCAGCAGCGACCGGGACAGGGGCGCCTGGGGCAATCAGCCCCAGCATTTT. Translated, it gives CASSDRDRGAWGNQPQHF.

The chain employs TRBV27 and TRBJ2-7; no reliable D call. This CDR3 is 15 amino acids long. Trimming removed 2 bases at V and 0 bases at J, with 11 bases between. Germline V gene lookup returns CDR1 MNHEY and CDR2 SMNVEV (reference sequence). The CDR3 DNA reads as TGTGCCAGCAGTTTAGGGCCCCAACCCTCCTACGAGCAGTACTTC. It is translated as CASSLGPQPSYEQYF.

V usage is TRBV6-1 and J usage is TRBJ2-1; possible D gene TRBD1, 6 bases. V dropped 1 base and J dropped 7 bases, with 14 bases sitting between them. The CDR3 contains 15 residues. The germline gives CDR1 MNHNS, CDR2 SASEGT. CDR3 loop: CASSEGGLGWNEQFF. The CDR3 bases are TGTGCCAGCAGTGAAGGGGGGCTAGGTTGGAATGAGCAGTTCTTC.

CDR3 in amino acids: CASSWGPGDNQPQHF. In DNA, the CDR3 is TGTGCCAGCAGCTGGGGACCGGGGGACAATCAGCCCCAGCATTTT. The chain has TRBV5-4 and TRBJ1-5, with a weak D call TRBD1 (5 bases). CDR3 length equals 15 residues. Trimming removed 3 bases at V and 3 bases at J, with 13 bases between. Germline V lookup: CDR1 SGHNT, CDR2 YYREEE (reference sequence).

The chain has TRBV6-1 and TRBJ2-7; D remains unclear. The CDR3 totals 13 residues. V lost 6 bases and J 1 base, leaving 10 bases between the germline ends. Looked up from germline, CDR1 is MNHNS and CDR2 is SASEGT. The chain's CDR3 is CASRRESSYEQYF. In nucleotides, the CDR3 is TGTGCCAGCAGGAGAGAAAGTTCCTACGAGCAGTACTTC.

The rearrangement uses TRBV5-4 and TRBJ2-1; a possible D gene is TRBD2 (6 bases). The CDR3 totals 14 residues. The V gene's germline CDR1 is SGHNT and CDR2 YYREEE (reference sequence). The germline V and J ends were trimmed by 0 bases and 8 bases, with 12 bases remaining between them. The CDR3 loop is CASSLAGSQHEQFF. As DNA, the CDR3 is TGTGCCAGCAGCTTGGCCGGGAGTCAACATGAGCAGTTCTTC. Supplemented by reference TRBV5-4 and TRBJ2-1, the full variable domain reads ETGVTQSPTHLIKTRGQQVTLRCSSQSGHNTVSWYQQALGQGPQFIFQYYREEENGRGNFPPRFSGLQFPNYSSELNVNALELDDSALYLCASSLAGSQHEQFFGPGTRLTVL.

This clone appeared a few times. The genes are TRBV6-5 and TRBJ1-1, with TRBD1 as a possible D gene (6 bases). This CDR3 region has 13 residues. Deletions cut 5 bases from V and 0 bases from J, with 7 bases between. Per germline, CDR1 MNHEY and CDR2 SVGAGI. The CDR3 DNA reads as TGTGCCAGCAGTAGGACAGTGAACACTGAAGCTTTCTTT. This sequence encodes CASSRTVNTEAFF.

The chain links TRBV2 to TRBJ2-1, with 13 positions matching TRBD2. The CDR3 is made up of 17 amino acids. V lost 5 bases, J lost 0 bases, and 4 bases stayed unmatched. Germline V gene sequence: CDR1 SNHLY, CDR2 FYNNEI. CDR3 sequence reads: CASSPRTSGSSYNEQFF. CDR3 sequence (DNA): TGTGCCAGCAGTCCCAGGACTAGCGGGAGCTCCTACAATGAGCAGTTCTTC. The full variable domain, with the rest looked up from reference TRBV2 and TRBJ2-1, is EPEVTQTPSHQVTQMGQEVILRCVPISNHLYFYWYRQILGQKVEFLVSFYNNEISEKSEIFDDQFSVERPDGSNFTLKIRSTKLEDSAMYFCASSPRTSGSSYNEQFFGPGTRLTVL.